Included here is one T cell receptor beta chain sequence, with context. What it binds is unknown. To make CD8 memory, CD45RO+ cells were put together with CCR7-negative CD45RA+ TemRA cells. Clones were sequenced by immunoSEQ multiplex PCR, and TCRdb holds only the in-frame ones, with some missing. Here the sample spans approximately 710,000 clones, roughly 88% being singletons. The data were obtained in a study of shared clonotypes between healthy human individuals. Regarding the study as a whole: Shared across a few donors were roughly 4.8% of the naive CD4 clonotypes. Rarefaction analysis demonstrated incomplete sorted-subset sequencing notwithstanding large depth.

This CDR3 spans 12 amino acids. Germline values: CDR1 SEHNR, CDR2 FQNEAQ (reference sequence). V lost 4 bases, J lost 5 bases, and 8 bases lay in between. The chain joins TRBV7-9 to TRBJ2-5, with D hard to call. The receptor was derived from a man between 18 and 35 years old in good health. Some clones in this sample may be carry-over from other donors' samples. The sequenced sample consisted of memory CD8+ T cells from PBMCs. This sample's subset: CD45RO+ cells pooled with CCR7-negative TemRA cells. The CDR3: CASSSLMETQYF. The CDR3 nucleotides read TGTGCCAGCAGCTCCTTAATGGAGACCCAGTACTTC.